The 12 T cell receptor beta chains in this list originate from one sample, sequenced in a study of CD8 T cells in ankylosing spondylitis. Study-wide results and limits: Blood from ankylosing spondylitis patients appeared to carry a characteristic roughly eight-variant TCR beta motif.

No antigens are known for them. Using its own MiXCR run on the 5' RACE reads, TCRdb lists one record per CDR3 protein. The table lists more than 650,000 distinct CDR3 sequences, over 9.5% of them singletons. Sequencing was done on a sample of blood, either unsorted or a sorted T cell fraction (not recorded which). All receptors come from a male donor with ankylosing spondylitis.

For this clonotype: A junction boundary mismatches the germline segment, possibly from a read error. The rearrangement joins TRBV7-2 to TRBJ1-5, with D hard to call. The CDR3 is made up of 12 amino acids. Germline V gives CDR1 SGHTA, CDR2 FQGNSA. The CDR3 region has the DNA TGTGCCAGCAGGTTAGCAGGTCAGCCCCAGCATTTT. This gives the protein CASRLAGQPQHF. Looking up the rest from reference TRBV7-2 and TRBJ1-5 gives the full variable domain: GAGVSQSPSNKVTEKGKDVELRCDPISGHTALYWYRQSLGQGLEFLIYFQGNSAPDKSGLPSDRFSAERTGGSVSTLTIQRTQQEDSAVYLCASRLAGQPQHFGDGTRLSIL.

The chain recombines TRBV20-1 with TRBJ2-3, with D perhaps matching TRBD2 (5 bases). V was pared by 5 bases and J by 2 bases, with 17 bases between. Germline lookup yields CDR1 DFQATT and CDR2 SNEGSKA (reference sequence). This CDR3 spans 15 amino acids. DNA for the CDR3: TGCAGTGCTGGACCCCCCCAGCGGTCCACAGATACGCAGTATTTT. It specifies CSAGPPQRSTDTQYF.

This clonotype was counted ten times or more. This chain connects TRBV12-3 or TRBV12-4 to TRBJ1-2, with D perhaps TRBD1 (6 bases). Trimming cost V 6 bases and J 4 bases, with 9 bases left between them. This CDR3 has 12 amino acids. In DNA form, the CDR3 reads TGTGCCAGCAGACGGACAGCCTATGGCTACACCTTC. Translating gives CASRRTAYGYTF.

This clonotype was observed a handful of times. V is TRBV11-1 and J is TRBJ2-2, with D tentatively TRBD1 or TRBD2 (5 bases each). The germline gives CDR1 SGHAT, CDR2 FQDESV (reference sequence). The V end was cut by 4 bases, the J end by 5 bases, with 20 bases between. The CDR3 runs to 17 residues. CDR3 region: CASSSYTGGRWTGELFF. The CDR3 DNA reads TGTGCCAGCAGCTCATATACAGGAGGCCGGTGGACCGGGGAGCTGTTTTTT.

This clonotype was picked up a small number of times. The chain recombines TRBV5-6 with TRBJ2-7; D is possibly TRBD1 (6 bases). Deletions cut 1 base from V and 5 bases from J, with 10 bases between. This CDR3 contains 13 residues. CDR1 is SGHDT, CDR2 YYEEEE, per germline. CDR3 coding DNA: TGTGCCAGCAGCTTGAACAGGGTCAACGAGCAGTACTTC. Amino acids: CASSLNRVNEQYF.

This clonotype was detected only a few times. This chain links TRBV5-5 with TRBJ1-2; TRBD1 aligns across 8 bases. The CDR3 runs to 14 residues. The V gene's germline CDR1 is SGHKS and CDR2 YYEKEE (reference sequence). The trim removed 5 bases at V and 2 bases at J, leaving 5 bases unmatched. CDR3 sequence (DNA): TGTGCCAGCAGTCCGACAGGGGAGAACTATGGCTACACCTTC. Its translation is CASSPTGENYGYTF. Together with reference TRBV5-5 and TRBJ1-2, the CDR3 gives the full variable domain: DAGVTQSPTHLIKTRGQQVTLRCSPISGHKSVSWYQQVLGQGPQFIFQYYEKEERGRGNFPDRFSARQFPNYSSELNVNALLLGDSALYLCASSPTGENYGYTFGSGTRLTVV.

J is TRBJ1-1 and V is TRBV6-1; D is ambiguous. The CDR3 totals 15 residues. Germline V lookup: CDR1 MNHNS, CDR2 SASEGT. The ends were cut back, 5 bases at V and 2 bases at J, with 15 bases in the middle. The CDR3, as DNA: TGTGCCAGCAGTCCCCCCTTTGGGCCTAACACTGAAGCTTTCTTT. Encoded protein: CASSPPFGPNTEAFF.

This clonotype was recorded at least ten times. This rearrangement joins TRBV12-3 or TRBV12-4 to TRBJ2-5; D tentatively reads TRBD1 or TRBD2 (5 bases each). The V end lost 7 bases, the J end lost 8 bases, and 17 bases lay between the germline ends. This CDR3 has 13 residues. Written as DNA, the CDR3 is TGTGCCAGCACATACCGGGGCACCTCCACCCAGTACTTC. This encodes CASTYRGTSTQYF.

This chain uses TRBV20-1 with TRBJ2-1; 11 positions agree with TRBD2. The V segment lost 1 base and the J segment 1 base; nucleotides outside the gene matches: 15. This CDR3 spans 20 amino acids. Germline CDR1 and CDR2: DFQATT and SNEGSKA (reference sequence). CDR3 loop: CSARVGSSGGRVLSYNEQFF. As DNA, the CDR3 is TGCAGTGCTAGAGTGGGGTCTAGCGGGGGGCGAGTACTGTCCTACAATGAGCAGTTCTTC.

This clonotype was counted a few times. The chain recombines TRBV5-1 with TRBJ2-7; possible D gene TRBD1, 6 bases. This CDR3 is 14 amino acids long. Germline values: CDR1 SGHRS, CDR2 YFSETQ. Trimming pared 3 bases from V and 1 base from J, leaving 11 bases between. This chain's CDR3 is CASSYTDSSYEQYF. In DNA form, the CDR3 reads TGCGCCAGCAGCTATACGGACAGTTCCTACGAGCAGTACTTC.

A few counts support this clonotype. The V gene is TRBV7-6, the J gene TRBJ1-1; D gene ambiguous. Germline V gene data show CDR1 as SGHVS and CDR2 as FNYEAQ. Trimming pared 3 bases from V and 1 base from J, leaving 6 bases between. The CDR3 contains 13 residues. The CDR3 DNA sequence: TGTGCCAGCAGCTTTACACCGAACACTGAAGCTTTCTTT. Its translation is CASSFTPNTEAFF.

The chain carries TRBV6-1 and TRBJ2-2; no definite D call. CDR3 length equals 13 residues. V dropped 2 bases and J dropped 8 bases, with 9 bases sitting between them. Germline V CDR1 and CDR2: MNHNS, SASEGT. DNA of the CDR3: TGTGCCAGCAGTGAACTAGGACGAGGGGAGCTGTTTTTT. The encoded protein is CASSELGRGELFF.